The 28 T cell receptor beta chains below all came from one sample that was sequenced in a study of shared clonotypes between healthy human individuals. Naive CD8 cells, CD45RO-negative and positively selected for CCR7, excluded terminally differentiated effector memory CD45RA+ cells. The method was immunoSEQ multiplex PCR; TCRdb's version includes in-frame clones alone and lacks a portion of them. This table holds about 2.2 million clones, 90% to 95% found once. The sequencing sample was made of naive CD8+ T cells from PBMCs. The receptors originated from a man between 18 and 29 years old in good health. Some clones in this sample may be carry-over from other donors' samples.

A single count supports this clone. The CDR3 region is CASSAPPRSGSTDTQYF. In DNA form, the CDR3 reads TGTGCCAGCAGCGCCCCTCCCAGAAGCGGCAGCACAGATACGCAGTATTTT. The chain carries TRBV9 and TRBJ2-3, with D possibly being TRBD2 (5 bases). The germline V gene encodes CDR1 SGDLS and CDR2 YYNGEE. The germline V and J ends were trimmed by 3 bases and 0 bases, with 17 bases remaining between them. The CDR3 consists of 17 residues.

V gene TRBV7-2 combines with J gene TRBJ2-3, with 7 nucleotides matching TRBD2. The J segment lost 2 bases and the V segment lost 4 bases, leaving 9 bases of the junction unmatched. CDR3 size: 16 residues. The germline gives CDR1 SGHTA, CDR2 FQGNSA. The CDR3 region is CASSYLREAPTDTQYF. The CDR3 nucleotides are TGTGCCAGCAGCTACCTTCGGGAGGCCCCCACAGATACGCAGTATTTT.

The chain has TRBV4-1 and TRBJ2-1; D is perhaps TRBD1 or TRBD2 (5 bases each). Germline values: CDR1 MGHRA, CDR2 YSYEKL. Trimming left V 1 base short and J 3 bases short, with 10 bases between. The CDR3 has 15 residues. Here the CDR3 reads CASSQATGRYNEQFF. CDR3 nucleotide sequence: TGCGCCAGCAGCCAAGCGACGGGGCGCTACAATGAGCAGTTCTTC.

The chain couples TRBV10-3 to TRBJ2-3, with TRBD2 identical over 7 bases. This CDR3 has 17 amino acids. CDR1 is ENHRY and CDR2 is SYGVKD in the germline V gene. The V gene end was trimmed by 0 bases and the J gene end by 4 bases; junction bases not matched to a gene: 10. CDR3 in DNA: TGTGCCATCAGTGAGTCATATCACGCGGGAGTTGCAGATACGCAGTATTTT. Amino acid sequence: CAISESYHAGVADTQYF.

This sequence joins TRBV6-6 and TRBJ1-2; 9 bases are shared with TRBD1. Per germline, CDR1 MNHNY and CDR2 SVGAGI (reference sequence). With 6 bases clipped from V and 6 bases from J, the junction kept 11 bases outside the gene matches. The CDR3 is 15 amino acids. The CDR3: CASRYAGQGQDGYTF. CDR3 DNA: TGTGCCAGCAGATACGCGGGACAGGGTCAAGATGGCTACACCTTC.

The chain uses TRBV5-1 and TRBJ2-7; D call uncertain. The V gene's germline CDR1 is SGHRS and CDR2 YFSETQ. The CDR3 is made up of 16 amino acids. V lost 0 bases, J lost 0 bases, and 13 bases lay in between. The CDR3 sequence is CASSLGVGLVSYEQYF. The CDR3, as DNA: TGCGCCAGCAGCTTGGGCGTCGGCTTAGTCTCCTACGAGCAGTACTTC.

Comments on this clone: A single base separates this from a much larger clone, so it may be a read error. The gene calls are TRBV7-2 and TRBJ2-1; D is undetermined. The germline V gene encodes CDR1 SGHTA and CDR2 FQGNSA. The CDR3 covers 12 residues. Trimming took 1 base from V and 7 from J, leaving 5 bases between them. The DNA for the CDR3 is TGTGCCAGCAGCTTAGGGCTAAATGAGCAGTTCTTC. This gives the protein CASSLGLNEQFF. Full variable domain (remainder filled in from reference TRBV7-2 and TRBJ2-1): GAGVSQSPSNKVTEKGKDVELRCDPISGHTALYWYRQSLGQGLEFLIYFQGNSAPDKSGLPSDRFSAERTGGSVSTLTIQRTQQEDSAVYLCASSLGLNEQFFGPGTRLTVL.

The chain carries TRBV30 and TRBJ2-5, with TRBD2 matching over 9 bases. CDR3 length: 14 amino acids. The V segment lost 4 bases and the J segment 2 bases; nucleotides outside the gene matches: 5. CDR1 is GTSNPN, CDR2 SVGIG, per germline (reference sequence). CDR3 loop: CAWTLAGTQETQYF. The CDR3 DNA follows: TGTGCCTGGACCCTAGCGGGAACACAAGAGACCCAGTACTTC.

The chain links TRBV25-1 to TRBJ1-2, with D possibly TRBD1 on 6 matching bases. CDR1 is MGHDK, CDR2 SYGVNS, per germline. The V end was cut by 4 bases, the J end by 7 bases, with 19 bases between. The CDR3 covers 15 residues. In DNA form, the CDR3 reads TGTGCCAGCAGTGGGGTGGCGGGGGGCATTTCTGGCTACACCTTC. This sequence encodes CASSGVAGGISGYTF.

This clone was observed a few times. This sequence joins TRBV4-3 and TRBJ1-5, with D uncertain. This CDR3 region has 15 residues. The V end lost 4 bases, the J end lost 3 bases, and 13 bases lay between the germline ends. Per the germline V gene, CDR1 is LGHNA and CDR2 is YSLEER. The CDR3 reads CASSPWRSTNQPQHF. In nucleotides, the CDR3 is TGCGCCAGCAGCCCCTGGAGAAGCACCAATCAGCCCCAGCATTTT.

The chain is built from TRBV7-2 and TRBJ2-5, with D perhaps TRBD1 (5 bases). This CDR3 has 15 amino acids. Per the germline V gene, CDR1 is SGHTA and CDR2 is FQGNSA. V lost 6 bases to trimming and J lost 1 base, with 15 bases between them. The CDR3 coding sequence is TGTGCCAGCAGGGGCAGGGTACTCCTCCAAGAGACCCAGTACTTC. This gives the protein CASRGRVLLQETQYF.

This CDR3 reads CASSELDTRGIYEQYF. In DNA, the CDR3 is TGTGCCAGCAGTGAACTGGACACTAGGGGGATCTACGAGCAGTACTTC. The chain employs TRBV2 and TRBJ2-7; perhaps TRBD1 as D (6 bases). V was cut by 2 bases and J by 3 bases, with 17 bases left in between. The CDR3 loop spans 16 amino acids. CDR1 SNHLY and CDR2 FYNNEI come from the germline V gene.

The V call is TRBV27, the J call TRBJ2-3, with no clear D. CDR3 size: 12 residues. Looked up from germline, CDR1 is MNHEY and CDR2 is SMNVEV (reference sequence). The germline V and J ends were trimmed by 6 bases and 6 bases, with 10 bases remaining between them. Here the CDR3 reads CASRRIPDTQYF. The CDR3 DNA follows: TGTGCCAGCAGAAGGATCCCCGATACGCAGTATTTT.

This rearrangement joins TRBV6-5 to TRBJ2-3; 14 nucleotides align to TRBD2. Germline V CDR1 and CDR2: MNHEY, SVGAGI. The CDR3 runs to 15 residues. The trim removed 5 bases at V and 7 bases at J, leaving 5 bases unmatched. CDR3 amino acids: CASSTGTSGGHTQYF. CDR3 coding DNA: TGTGCCAGCAGTACCGGGACTAGCGGGGGACATACGCAGTATTTT.

The genes are TRBV7-2 and TRBJ2-7, with 14 nucleotides matching TRBD2. CDR1 is SGHTA, CDR2 FQGNSA, per germline. The CDR3 totals 17 residues. V lost 4 bases and J lost 6; bases outside the gene matches: 11. The CDR3 DNA reads as TGTGCCAGCAGCTCCTTTGGGACTAGCGGGAGAGCTCGCGAGCAGTACTTC. Amino acid sequence: CASSSFGTSGRAREQYF.

About this clone itself: The identical CDR3 is also encoded by other nucleotide sequences in the sample. J is TRBJ2-7 and V is TRBV27; tentatively, D is TRBD2 (5 bases). The CDR3 runs 14 residues. Trimming took 3 bases from V and 0 from J, leaving 9 bases between them. Germline CDR1 is MNHEY and CDR2 is SMNVEV (reference sequence). CDR3 DNA: TGTGCCAGCAGTTTTCTAGGGAGCTCCTACGAGCAGTACTTC. Amino acids: CASSFLGSSYEQYF.

This chain connects TRBV4-3 to TRBJ2-2; 8 bases line up with TRBD1. V lost 3 bases, J lost 7 bases, and 7 bases stayed unmatched. From germline, CDR1 is LGHNA and CDR2 YSLEER. The CDR3 is made up of 15 amino acids. The CDR3 DNA reads as TGCGCCAGCAGCCAGGTGACAGGGGTTGACGGGGAGCTGTTTTTT. This sequence encodes CASSQVTGVDGELFF.

This clone has just one count. The chain links TRBV7-8 to TRBJ1-1; 8 bases are shared with TRBD1. Germline V gene lookup returns CDR1 SGHVS and CDR2 FQNEAQ. The CDR3 has 13 amino acids. J lost 9 bases, V lost 3 bases, and 6 bases had no gene match. The CDR3 nucleotides are TGTGCCAGCAGCTTCGCCCGACAGGGGCAAGCTTTCTTT. Its protein product is CASSFARQGQAFF.

The V and J genes are TRBV27 and TRBJ1-2, with TRBD1 as a possible D gene (6 bases). CDR3 length: 14 residues. Germline V gives CDR1 MNHEY, CDR2 SMNVEV (reference sequence). V shed 5 bases and J shed 4 bases, with 14 bases lying between them. The CDR3 here is CASSRTDSSYGYTF. CDR3 DNA sequence: TGTGCCAGCAGTCGGACAGATTCTTCCTATGGCTACACCTTC.

The CDR3 loop is CASSLAEGDPEAFF. In nucleotides, the CDR3 is TGTGCCAGCAGCTTAGCAGAGGGAGACCCTGAAGCTTTCTTT. V is TRBV11-1 and J is TRBJ1-1; no clear D gene. Germline V lookup: CDR1 SGHAT, CDR2 FQDESV (reference sequence). Trimming took off 0 bases at V and 6 bases at J, with 11 bases between the two ends. The CDR3 runs 14 residues.

J is TRBJ2-1 and V is TRBV4-2; 8 positions match TRBD1. The germline V gene has CDR1 LGHNA and CDR2 YNFKEQ. The J segment lost 15 bases and the V segment lost 0 bases, leaving 16 bases of the junction unmatched. The length of the CDR3 is 16 residues. This chain's CDR3 is CASSQDRIPGTGIPFF. CDR3 sequence (DNA): TGTGCCAGCAGCCAAGATCGAATTCCCGGGACAGGTATTCCGTTCTTC.

This clone was detected once. The gene calls are TRBV2 and TRBJ2-1; 8 nucleotides agree with TRBD1. CDR3 length equals 15 residues. The V gene end was trimmed by 6 bases and the J gene end by 8 bases; junction bases not matched to a gene: 12. CDR1 and CDR2 (germline): SNHLY, FYNNEI. The CDR3 here is CASRFGQGAHDEQFF. The CDR3 DNA follows: TGTGCCAGCAGATTTGGGCAGGGGGCGCACGATGAGCAGTTCTTC.

This clone was seen only once. This chain uses TRBV15 with TRBJ1-1; the D gene is possibly TRBD1 (5 bases). Trimming pared 5 bases from V and 1 base from J, leaving 11 bases between. Germline lookup yields CDR1 LNHNV and CDR2 YYDKDF (reference sequence). This CDR3 contains 14 residues. Here the CDR3 reads CATSARQRNTEAFF. The CDR3 DNA reads TGTGCCACCAGCGCACGACAGAGGAACACTGAAGCTTTCTTT.

The chain employs TRBV7-8 and TRBJ2-1; D is perhaps TRBD2 (7 bases). The CDR3 is made up of 16 amino acids. V gave up 5 bases and J gave up 5 bases, with 19 bases separating them. Germline V gene sequence: CDR1 SGHVS, CDR2 FQNEAQ. CDR3 residues: CASSRKAGARNNEQFF. The CDR3 DNA reads TGTGCCAGCAGCCGGAAGGCGGGGGCGAGGAACAATGAGCAGTTCTTC.

The chain combines TRBV7-9 with TRBJ2-1, with TRBD1 matching over 8 bases. J gave up 2 bases and V 3 bases, and 6 bases lay outside the gene matches. The V gene's germline CDR1 is SEHNR and CDR2 FQNEAQ (reference sequence). The CDR3 totals 16 residues. In DNA, the CDR3 is TGTGCCAGCAGCTTTGGAACGGGACAGGCCTACAATGAGCAGTTCTTC. Amino acid sequence: CASSFGTGQAYNEQFF.

The rearrangement links TRBV28 to TRBJ1-5; D is unclear. Germline V gene data show CDR1 as MDHEN and CDR2 as SYDVKM. V lost 11 bases and J 1 base, leaving 9 bases between the germline ends. The length of the CDR3 is 12 residues. The CDR3 spells CAVSWSNQPQHF. The CDR3 DNA follows: TGTGCCGTGTCCTGGAGCAATCAGCCCCAGCATTTT.

This chain uses TRBV5-6 with TRBJ2-2; 7 positions match TRBD2. V lost 6 bases to trimming and J lost 4 bases; unmatched junction nucleotides: 12. Per the germline V gene, CDR1 is SGHDT and CDR2 is YYEEEE. The CDR3 is 16 amino acids. The CDR3 is CASTTFWGGGTGELFF. DNA for the CDR3: TGTGCCAGCACCACGTTCTGGGGGGGTGGCACCGGGGAGCTGTTTTTT.

The chain is built from TRBV27 and TRBJ1-2; no clear D. Germline loops: CDR1 MNHEY, CDR2 SMNVEV (reference sequence). CDR3 length: 12 residues. The V and J ends lost 9 bases and 8 bases respectively, with 16 bases between them. The CDR3 protein is CASSSGYGGYTF. CDR3 DNA: TGTGCCAGTTCATCAGGCTATGGGGGCTACACCTTC.